These 15 T cell receptor beta chains originate from one sample sequenced in a study of T cells in Graves' hyperthyroidism and ophthalmopathy. Template material for amplifying TCR beta CDR3 regions consisted of RNA transcripts. With the HTBI primer set, the TCR CDR3 went through a first round of RT-PCR. One entry per CDR3 protein results from TCRdb running MiXCR on the multiplex PCR reads. The sample contains a few hundred thousand distinct CDR3 sequences, approximately 15% of which appear only once. The sequenced material came from blood. The receptors come from a woman in her twenties or thirties with Graves' hyperthyroidism.

This clonotype was counted at least ten times. This chain connects TRBV28 to TRBJ1-5, with 10 bases matching TRBD1. Trimming took 5 bases from V and 2 from J; bases not matched to a gene: 3. This CDR3 region has 15 residues. CDR1 is MDHEN, CDR2 SYDVKM, per germline. CDR3 loop: CASSTGTGGNQPQHF. For the CDR3, the DNA is TGTGCCAGCAGTACGGGGACAGGGGGCAATCAGCCCCAGCATTTT.

Comments on this clonotype: Mismatch with germline at one junction end may stem from a read error. The chain links TRBV27 to TRBJ1-5, with D perhaps TRBD1 (5 bases). Germline loops: CDR1 MNHEY, CDR2 SMNVEV (reference sequence). The CDR3 is made up of 13 amino acids. The DNA of the CDR3 is TGTGCCGGCAGACGCTCTGACAGTCAGCCCCAGCATTTT. Protein: CAGRRSDSQPQHF.

This clonotype has at least ten counts. The chain carries TRBV5-1 and TRBJ2-1; 7 nucleotides line up with TRBD1. Germline assignment: CDR1 SGHRS and CDR2 YFSETQ. The CDR3 is 15 residues long. V gave up 2 bases and J gave up 5 bases; unmatched junction bases: 7. The CDR3 DNA reads TGCGCCAGCAGCTTTACCGGGACAGTGAACAATGAGCAGTTCTTC. It yields the protein CASSFTGTVNNEQFF.

This clonotype appeared a few times. J is TRBJ2-2 and V is TRBV7-9; maybe TRBD1 (6 bases). There are 12 residues in the CDR3. The germline V gene has CDR1 SEHNR and CDR2 FQNEAQ (reference sequence). Trimming took off 2 bases at V and 13 bases at J, with 11 bases between the two ends. The CDR3 protein is CASSLLTGRLFF. Here the CDR3 DNA reads TGTGCCAGCAGCTTATTAACAGGGAGGCTGTTTTTT.

This clonotype was picked up a small number of times. In DNA form, the CDR3 reads TGTGCCAGCAGCCCTAGGACTAGCGGGCCCTTCTACGAGCAGTACTTC. It specifies CASSPRTSGPFYEQYF. The gene calls are TRBV11-1 and TRBJ2-7, with 11 bases matching TRBD2. J gave up 3 bases and V 5 bases, and 9 bases lay outside the gene matches. CDR1 and CDR2 (germline): SGHAT, FQDESV (reference sequence). The CDR3 length is 16 residues.

This clonotype was observed at least ten times. The chain couples TRBV6-8 to TRBJ2-3; D ambiguous. Trimming cost V 4 bases and J 5 bases, with 16 bases left between them. Germline V CDR1 and CDR2: MNHGY, SAAAGT. This CDR3 is 15 amino acids long. The CDR3 coding sequence is TGTGCCAGCAGTTTAGCAGGCATCCACCAAGATACGCAGTATTTT. Its protein product is CASSLAGIHQDTQYF.

In this sample, this clonotype turned up many times. The chain is built from TRBV7-3 and TRBJ2-2; TRBD1 aligns across 7 bases. The germline CDR1 and CDR2 sequences are SGHTA and FQGTGA. The CDR3 has 15 amino acids. The V gene end was trimmed by 4 bases and the J gene end by 7 bases; junction bases not matched to a gene: 9. The CDR3 reads CASSSRQGSSGELFF. DNA of the CDR3: TGTGCCAGCAGCTCCCGACAGGGATCGAGCGGGGAGCTGTTTTTT.

This clonotype was counted between two and nine times. The CDR3 does not end in the conserved phenylalanine or tryptophan, so this is likely a read error. This chain links TRBV7-9 with TRBJ2-7; D possibly corresponds to TRBD1 (5 bases). This CDR3 has 13 residues. Germline V CDR1 and CDR2: SEHNR, FQNEAQ (reference sequence). The V end lost 5 bases, the J end lost 2 bases, and 10 bases lay between the germline ends. The CDR3 bases are TGTGCCAGCAGCAAGACAGATACCTACGAGCAGTACCTC. This encodes CASSKTDTYEQYL.

This clonotype has ten or more counts. This chain joins TRBV7-2 and TRBJ2-5, with TRBD2 identical over 8 bases. This CDR3 comprises 16 residues. With V trimmed by 1 base and J by 4 bases, 8 bases remained unmatched. The germline V gene encodes CDR1 SGHTA and CDR2 FQGNSA. CDR3 protein: CASSLVAGNSGETQYF. The CDR3 DNA reads TGTGCCAGCAGCTTAGTAGCGGGAAATAGCGGAGAGACCCAGTACTTC.

The CDR3 DNA follows: TGTGCCAGCAGTGTACTGTACGGGGAGCTGTTTTTT. Encoded protein: CASSVLYGELFF. The chain couples TRBV2 to TRBJ2-2; D not resolved. The CDR3 loop spans 12 amino acids. V was trimmed by 4 bases and J by 7 bases, leaving 7 bases between them. CDR1 SNHLY and CDR2 FYNNEI come from the germline V gene.

This chain connects TRBV19 to TRBJ1-2, with D uncertain. The CDR3 has 13 residues. Trimming removed 4 bases from V and 4 bases from J, with 10 bases in between. Germline assignment: CDR1 LNHDA and CDR2 SQIVND (reference sequence). CDR3 protein: CASSTVQAYGYTF. DNA for the CDR3: TGTGCCAGTAGTACCGTCCAGGCCTATGGCTACACCTTC.

The chain uses TRBV5-1 and TRBJ2-3; D remains ambiguous. V was trimmed by 7 bases and J by 2 bases, leaving 11 bases between them. The CDR3 totals 13 residues. Germline V CDR1 and CDR2: SGHRS, YFSETQ. The CDR3 sequence is CASATVSTDTQYF. The CDR3 bases are TGCGCCAGCGCCACGGTGTCCACAGATACGCAGTATTTT.

This rearrangement joins TRBV20-1 to TRBJ1-1; D might be TRBD1 (5 bases). V was shortened by 6 bases and J by 7 bases, with 21 bases between the two germline ends. From germline, CDR1 is DFQATT and CDR2 SNEGSKA (reference sequence). The CDR3 is 14 amino acids. CDR3 nucleotides: TGCAGTGCCCCGGGGGACGACGACCCGAATGAAGCTTTCTTT. Amino acid sequence: CSAPGDDDPNEAFF.

This clonotype was found a few times. The chain recombines TRBV5-1 with TRBJ2-1; no definite D call. Trimming removed 6 bases at V and 0 bases at J, with 16 bases between. The CDR3 has 16 residues. Germline assignment: CDR1 SGHRS and CDR2 YFSETQ. In DNA, the CDR3 is TGCGCCAGCAAGGGTTTGGAGTGGGACTCCTACAATGAGCAGTTCTTC. Translation: CASKGLEWDSYNEQFF.

The chain has TRBV5-1 and TRBJ1-2; no definite D call. The CDR3 has 14 amino acids. The V end lost 6 bases, the J end lost 5 bases, and 17 bases lay between the germline ends. Per the germline V gene, CDR1 is SGHRS and CDR2 is YFSETQ. The DNA of the CDR3 is TGCGCCAGCAAGGCCCCGGGGTCGGGGTATGGCTACACCTTC. This encodes CASKAPGSGYGYTF.